The 23 T cell receptor beta chains given below trace back to one sample, sequenced in a study of T cells after yellow fever vaccination. TCRdb called the 5' RACE reads again in MiXCR, with one record for every CDR3 protein. The sample shows roughly 120,000 distinct CDR3 sequences, more than 6.5% of them seen only once. The material sequenced was CD4+ T cells sorted from PBMCs, taken 10 to 11 days after the first yellow fever vaccination. These receptors came from a man younger than 30 who received the YFV17D yellow fever vaccine.

This clonotype was counted many times. The J gene is TRBJ2-3, the V gene TRBV3-1, with a weak D call TRBD2 (6 bases). Germline assignment: CDR1 LGHDT and CDR2 YNNKEL (reference sequence). The CDR3 is 13 residues long. V shed 4 bases and J shed 4 bases, with 9 bases lying between them. In DNA, the CDR3 is TGTGCCAGCAGCCTCCCGGGAGCAGATACGCAGTATTTT. This sequence encodes CASSLPGADTQYF.

The chain combines TRBV4-1 with TRBJ1-5; D gene unclear. Trimming left V 4 bases short and J 1 base short, with 8 bases between. CDR3 size: 14 residues. Per germline, CDR1 MGHRA and CDR2 YSYEKL. DNA for the CDR3: TGCGCCAGCAGCCTTGGTAGAAGCAATCAGCCCCAGCATTTT. This sequence encodes CASSLGRSNQPQHF.

At least ten counts were recorded for this clonotype. The chain joins TRBV3-1 to TRBJ1-2, with a possible D match to TRBD1 (6 bases). V was cut by 2 bases and J by 1 base, with 8 bases left in between. CDR3 size: 14 residues. CDR1 is LGHDT and CDR2 is YNNKEL in the germline V gene (reference sequence). The CDR3 bases are TGTGCCAGCAGCCAAACAGGGATTAACTATGGCTACACCTTC. Translation: CASSQTGINYGYTF.

This clonotype was seen at least ten times. V and J are TRBV4-3 and TRBJ1-6, with a possible D match to TRBD1 (5 bases). This CDR3 is built from 14 residues. CDR1 is LGHNA, CDR2 YSLEER, per germline. V was trimmed by 0 bases and J by 11 bases, leaving 11 bases between them. The CDR3 DNA follows: TGCGCCAGCAGCCAAGAATCGGGGGGACCACCCCTCCACTTT. Translation: CASSQESGGPPLHF.

About this clonotype: A much larger clone sits a single nucleotide away, making a read error possible. The chain combines TRBV12-3 or TRBV12-4 with TRBJ2-3, with TRBD2 matching over 7 bases. V shed 8 bases, J shed 3 bases, and the junction held 20 bases outside the gene matches. The CDR3 contains 18 residues. The CDR3 loop is CASCSGRRSGQHTDTQYF. The CDR3 nucleotides read TGTGCCAGCTGTTCCGGGAGGAGGTCGGGCCAACATACAGATACGCAGTATTTT.

This clonotype was found a few times. V is TRBV6-1 and J is TRBJ2-5; TRBD2 aligns across 11 bases. J lost 2 bases, V lost 9 bases, and 20 bases had no gene match. The CDR3 is made up of 19 amino acids. Germline lookup yields CDR1 MNHNS and CDR2 SASEGT. This chain's CDR3 is CASRSTRKLAGEKQETQYF. CDR3 sequence (DNA): TGTGCCAGTCGATCCACCCGAAAACTAGCGGGGGAAAAACAAGAGACCCAGTACTTC.

This clonotype was counted many times. The J gene is TRBJ2-3, the V gene TRBV7-2; TRBD1 matches at 7 bases. This CDR3 has 14 residues. Losses at the gene ends were 5 bases for V and 4 bases for J; bases not matched to a gene: 6. Per germline, CDR1 SGHTA and CDR2 FQGNSA. The CDR3 protein is CASSPRQGADTQYF. Written as DNA, the CDR3 is TGTGCCAGCAGCCCACGCCAGGGGGCAGATACGCAGTATTTT.

Ten or more counts support this clonotype. V is TRBV20-1 and J is TRBJ2-5, with 7 bases matching TRBD1. The germline V gene encodes CDR1 DFQATT and CDR2 SNEGSKA (reference sequence). The CDR3 consists of 13 residues. CDR3 nucleotide sequence: TGCAGCGCTCATAGGGGGCTCCAAGAGACCCAGTACTTC. Translating gives CSAHRGLQETQYF.

Ten or more counts support this clonotype. This chain connects TRBV7-2 to TRBJ2-3, with D unresolved. The CDR3 is made up of 14 amino acids. Trimming took off 3 bases at V and 4 bases at J, with 11 bases between the two ends. In germline, CDR1 is SGHTA, CDR2 FQGNSA. The CDR3 loop is CASSFMSAPDTQYF. CDR3 bases: TGTGCCAGCAGCTTTATGAGCGCGCCAGATACGCAGTATTTT.

The rearrangement links TRBV25-1 to TRBJ1-1; possible D gene TRBD1, 5 bases. With 8 bases removed from V and 4 bases from J, the gap between germline ends came to 11 bases. CDR3 length: 12 residues. CDR1 is MGHDK and CDR2 is SYGVNS in the germline V gene. CDR3 sequence reads: CASVRGSTEAFF. In DNA, the CDR3 is TGTGCCAGCGTGAGGGGTAGCACTGAAGCTTTCTTT.

This clonotype was recorded many times. The chain's CDR3 is CASTVTGEASTYGYTF. Written as DNA, the CDR3 is TGTGCCAGCACCGTTACAGGGGAGGCCTCGACATATGGCTACACCTTC. This chain connects TRBV2 to TRBJ1-2, with TRBD1 matching 7 bases. The V gene's germline CDR1 is SNHLY and CDR2 FYNNEI. With 7 bases clipped from V and 5 bases from J, the junction kept 16 bases outside the gene matches. The CDR3 has 16 amino acids.

This clonotype came up a few times. J is TRBJ2-2 and V is TRBV11-2; 7 bases line up with TRBD1. The CDR3 loop spans 17 amino acids. Germline assignment: CDR1 SGHAT and CDR2 FQNNGV. Trimming removed 4 bases from V and 2 bases from J; junction bases left unmatched: 10. CDR3 loop: CASSSNTGTANTGELFF. The CDR3 bases are TGTGCCAGCAGCTCCAATACCGGGACAGCAAACACCGGGGAGCTGTTTTTT. The full variable domain, rest sourced from reference TRBV11-2 and TRBJ2-2, is EAGVAQSPRYKIIEKRQSVAFWCNPISGHATLYWYQQILGQGPKLLIQFQNNGVVDDSQLPKDRFSAERLKGVDSTLKIQPAKLEDSAVYLCASSSNTGTANTGELFFGEGSRLTVL.

This clonotype was picked up many times. The rearrangement links TRBV12-3 or TRBV12-4 to TRBJ2-1; D not certain. V lost 6 bases, J lost 0 bases, and 6 bases lay in between. The length of the CDR3 is 13 residues. The CDR3 loop reads CASRQRSYNEQFF. CDR3 nucleotide sequence: TGTGCCAGCAGACAGCGCTCCTACAATGAGCAGTTCTTC.

This clonotype was detected many times. The chain carries TRBV5-1 and TRBJ2-3; 7 bases line up with TRBD2. The V segment lost 3 bases and the J segment 2 bases; nucleotides outside the gene matches: 6. Germline CDR1 and CDR2: SGHRS and YFSETQ. The length of the CDR3 is 15 residues. The CDR3 DNA follows: TGCGCCAGCAGCTCCGGGACTACCCTCACAGATACGCAGTATTTT. This codes for CASSSGTTLTDTQYF.

In this sample, this clonotype turned up many times. This sequence joins TRBV27 and TRBJ2-2; D is undetermined. This CDR3 is 13 amino acids long. The germline gives CDR1 MNHEY, CDR2 SMNVEV (reference sequence). V lost 5 bases, J lost 2 bases, and 6 bases lay in between. The CDR3 here is CASSPVNTGELFF. The DNA for the CDR3 is TGTGCCAGCAGTCCCGTTAACACCGGGGAGCTGTTTTTT.

In its sample, this clonotype was seen many times. V is TRBV20-1 and J is TRBJ2-3; D is perhaps TRBD2 (6 bases). Germline CDR1 DFQATT, CDR2 SNEGSKA (reference sequence). The CDR3 is 14 residues long. Trimming took off 2 bases at V and 2 bases at J, with 11 bases between the two ends. The CDR3 DNA reads TGCAGTGCTAGAACGGGACTCAACACAGATACGCAGTATTTT. Its translation: CSARTGLNTDTQYF.

This clonotype was counted at least ten times. The chain's CDR3 is CASSYQQGRETQYF. CDR3 in DNA: TGTGCCAGCAGTTACCAACAGGGGAGGGAGACCCAGTACTTC. The V and J genes are TRBV6-5 and TRBJ2-5, with D tentatively TRBD1 (7 bases). Germline V CDR1 and CDR2: MNHEY, SVGAGI. The CDR3 length is 14 residues. Trimming took off 2 bases at V and 5 bases at J, with 12 bases between the two ends.

There are many counts of this clonotype. The gene calls are TRBV9 and TRBJ2-3; D perhaps matches TRBD2 (6 bases). The germline V gene encodes CDR1 SGDLS and CDR2 YYNGEE. V was cut by 4 bases and J by 6 bases, with 18 bases left in between. The length of the CDR3 is 15 residues. The CDR3 coding sequence is TGTGCCAGCAGCCTCCGGGACTCAAAGCGGGATACGCAGTATTTT. It yields the protein CASSLRDSKRDTQYF.

Concerning this clonotype itself: A read error is possible here, since a much larger clone lies one base away. The chain recombines TRBV12-3 or TRBV12-4 with TRBJ2-1; D possibly uses TRBD1 or TRBD2 (5 bases each). CDR3 size: 14 residues. CDR3 region: CASSRMGVLNGQFF. CDR3 coding DNA: TGTGCCAGCAGTCGGATGGGGGTCCTCAATGGGCAGTTCTTC.

This clonotype was detected ten times or more. The chain links TRBV25-1 to TRBJ1-2; a possible D gene is TRBD1 (5 bases). The germline V and J ends were trimmed by 1 base and 5 bases, with 8 bases remaining between them. This CDR3 has 13 amino acids. In germline, CDR1 is MGHDK, CDR2 SYGVNS. The CDR3 coding sequence is TGTGCCAGCAGTGAATTGGCAGGGTATGGCTACACCTTC. It codes for CASSELAGYGYTF.

The chain carries TRBV29-1 and TRBJ2-1; tentative D call: TRBD2 (6 bases). Germline V lookup: CDR1 SQVTM, CDR2 ANQGSEA. CDR3 length: 16 residues. V shed 7 bases and J shed 0 bases, with 19 bases lying between them. The CDR3 region has the DNA TGCAGCGCTCCTCTAGCGACAAGGAGCTCCTACAATGAGCAGTTCTTC. Translating it yields CSAPLATRSSYNEQFF.

Ten or more counts support this clonotype. V is TRBV15 and J is TRBJ1-5; unclear D gene. The CDR3 spans 17 residues. Per germline, CDR1 LNHNV and CDR2 YYDKDF (reference sequence). V lost 0 bases to trimming and J lost 1 base, with 13 bases between them. The CDR3 sequence is CATSRDVAGPSNQPQHF. In DNA form, the CDR3 reads TGTGCCACCAGCAGAGATGTGGCAGGACCAAGCAATCAGCCCCAGCATTTT.

The V and J genes are TRBV6-5 and TRBJ1-1; D is ambiguous. This CDR3 comprises 15 residues. Germline values: CDR1 MNHEY, CDR2 SVGAGI. V lost 8 bases and J lost 7, with 23 bases in between. Written as DNA, the CDR3 is TGTGCCAGCCGGTCCTCGACTCTCACAACCCGTGAAGCTTTCTTT. Translated: CASRSSTLTTREAFF.